This T cell receptor (beta chain) was captured in a study of shared clonotypes between healthy human individuals. Study-wide points: The donor pool, a small one, limited the genetic and exposure-history diversity represented.

Unmatched junction bases numbered 7, after V lost 5 bases and J lost 3 bases. Looked up from germline, CDR1 is MDHEN and CDR2 is SYDVKM. This CDR3 comprises 15 residues. Comments on this clone: Its antigen is still unknown.

The data were produced by immunoSEQ multiplex PCR, yet TCRdb's version contains in-frame clones alone and is incomplete. The sample lists 2 million to 2.5 million clones; roughly 90% were seen once. Subsets obtained from CD4+ cells comprised CD45RA+ naive and CD45RA-negative memory cells. V gene TRBV28 combines with J gene TRBJ2-7; 10 nucleotides line up with TRBD2. The receptor was isolated from a young man in good health. Some clones in this sample may be carry-over from other donors' samples. The sample was naive CD4+ T cells from PBMCs. As to subset: CD45RA+ positively selected. The CDR3 coding sequence is TGTGCCAGCAGTGTCGGACTAGCGGCCCTCTACGAGCAGTACTTC. This translates into CASSVGLAALYEQYF.